This passage covers 8 T cell receptor beta chains from one sample sequenced in a study of OX40 agonist ivuxolimab in advanced cancers. The data were produced by immunoSEQ multiplex PCR, yet TCRdb's version contains in-frame clones alone and is incomplete. Here the sample spans 20,000 or so clones, 80% to 90% being singletons. This specimen consisted of CD4+ or CD8+ T cells sorted from blood, obtained in a trial of the OX40 agonist ivuxolimab. Receptors were obtained from an adult with an advanced solid tumor such as melanoma, head and neck, liver or kidney cancer.

V and J are TRBV6-5 and TRBJ2-7; 8 bases map to TRBD1. Germline V gene data show CDR1 as MNHEY and CDR2 as SVGAGI. The CDR3 has 14 residues. V was pared by 6 bases and J by 0 bases, with 4 bases of the junction left unmatched. This CDR3 reads CASSRQGSSYEQYF. The CDR3 DNA sequence: TGTGCCAGCAGCCGACAGGGGAGCTCCTACGAGCAGTACTTC.

The chain has TRBV7-9 and TRBJ2-3; no clear D. This CDR3 contains 16 residues. Germline V lookup: CDR1 SEHNR, CDR2 FQNEAQ (reference sequence). The V end was cut by 2 bases, the J end by 1 base, with 13 bases between. The CDR3 coding sequence is TGTGCCAGCAGCTTACAGTCCTCAGGAGGCACAGATACGCAGTATTTT. Protein product: CASSLQSSGGTDTQYF.

The chain recombines TRBV5-8 with TRBJ2-7; D is ambiguous. V was pared by 4 bases and J by 3 bases, with 14 bases between. This CDR3 is 14 amino acids long. The germline gives CDR1 SGHTS, CDR2 YDEGEE. In nucleotides, the CDR3 is TGTGCCAGCAGCCCGGGCGTAGTGGGCTACGAGCAGTACTTC. Its protein is CASSPGVVGYEQYF.

CDR3 coding DNA: TGTGCCAGTAAATTAGGAGGGAGAAAACAAGAGACCCAGTACTTC. Amino acid sequence: CASKLGGRKQETQYF. This rearrangement joins TRBV6-5 to TRBJ2-5, with D perhaps TRBD2 (6 bases). Trimming pared 9 bases from V and 2 bases from J, leaving 19 bases between. The germline CDR1 and CDR2 sequences are MNHEY and SVGAGI. CDR3 length: 15 amino acids.

This chain connects TRBV29-1 to TRBJ1-4; D perhaps matches TRBD1 (6 bases). V lost 4 bases, J lost 4 bases, and 13 bases lay in between. The CDR3 is made up of 14 amino acids. In germline, CDR1 is SQVTM, CDR2 ANQGSEA. The CDR3 region is CSVAWGRFNEKLFF. As DNA, the CDR3 is TGCAGCGTTGCTTGGGGGCGGTTTAATGAAAAACTGTTTTTT. Variable domain in full (rest from reference TRBV29-1 and TRBJ1-4): SAVISQKPSRDICQRGTSLTIQCQVDSQVTMMFWYRQQPGQSLTLIATANQGSEATYESGFVIDKFPISRPNLTFSTLTVSNMSPEDSSIYLCSVAWGRFNEKLFFGSGTQLSVL.

The chain joins TRBV30 to TRBJ1-2; possible D gene TRBD1, 6 bases. The length of the CDR3 is 14 residues. V lost 4 bases, J lost 4 bases, and 16 bases lay in between. CDR1 is GTSNPN, CDR2 SVGIG, per germline (reference sequence). The CDR3 region has the DNA TGTGCCTGGAATGTAAAGCGGGGGCTCTATGGCTACACCTTC. It codes for CAWNVKRGLYGYTF.

The chain combines TRBV18 with TRBJ2-1; D possibly corresponds to TRBD1 (6 bases). Trimming stripped 2 bases from V and 5 bases from J, with 13 bases between. CDR1 KGHSH and CDR2 LQKENI come from the germline V gene. The CDR3 is 15 amino acids. The CDR3 is CASSPEAGAHNEQFF. Written as DNA, the CDR3 is TGTGCCAGCTCACCAGAAGCAGGGGCACACAATGAGCAGTTCTTC.

The gene calls are TRBV15 and TRBJ2-3; TRBD2 might be the D (5 bases). The CDR3 loop spans 15 amino acids. CDR1 and CDR2 (germline): LNHNV, YYDKDF (reference sequence). V lost 1 base to trimming and J lost 2 bases, with 10 bases between them. The CDR3 sequence is CATSRGRTLTDTQYF. The CDR3 DNA reads TGTGCCACCAGCAGAGGGAGGACCCTCACAGATACGCAGTATTTT.